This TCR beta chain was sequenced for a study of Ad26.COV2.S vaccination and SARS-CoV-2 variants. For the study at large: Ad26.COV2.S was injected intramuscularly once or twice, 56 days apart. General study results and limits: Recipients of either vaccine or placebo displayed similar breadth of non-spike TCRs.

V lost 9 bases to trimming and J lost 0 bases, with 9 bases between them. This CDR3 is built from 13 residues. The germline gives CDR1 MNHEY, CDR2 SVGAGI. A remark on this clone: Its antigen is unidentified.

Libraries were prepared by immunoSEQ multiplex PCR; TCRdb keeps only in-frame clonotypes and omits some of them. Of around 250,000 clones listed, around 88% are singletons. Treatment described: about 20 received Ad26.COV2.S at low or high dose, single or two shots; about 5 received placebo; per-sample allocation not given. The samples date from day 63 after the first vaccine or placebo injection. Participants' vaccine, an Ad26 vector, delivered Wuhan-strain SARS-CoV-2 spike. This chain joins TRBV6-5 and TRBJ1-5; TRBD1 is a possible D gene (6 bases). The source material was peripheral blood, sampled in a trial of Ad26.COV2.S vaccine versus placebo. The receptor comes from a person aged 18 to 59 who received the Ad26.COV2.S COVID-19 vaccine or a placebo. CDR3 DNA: TGTGCCAGTAAAGGGGGTAGCAATCAGCCCCAGCATTTT. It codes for CASKGGSNQPQHF.